These 13 T cell receptor beta chains were sequenced from one sample in a study of chemoradiotherapy in HPV16-positive cancers. TCRdb's copy holds only in-frame clones and misses some; the assay was immunoSEQ multiplex PCR. The repertoire has about 14,000 clones, 69% of them found once; the top ten carry approximately 19%. The specimen was collected from a patient who underwent chemoradiotherapy. The receptor source for this set is a human donor with HPV-associated anogenital cancer.

This chain joins TRBV11-1 and TRBJ2-2, with 8 bases fitting TRBD2. The length of the CDR3 is 13 residues. Germline V gene data show CDR1 as SGHAT and CDR2 as FQDESV (reference sequence). With 3 bases clipped from V and 6 bases from J, the junction kept 0 bases outside the gene matches. The CDR3 is CASSFGGAGELFF. DNA of the CDR3: TGTGCCAGCAGCTTCGGGGGGGCCGGGGAGCTGTTTTTT. The full variable domain, its missing parts supplied by reference TRBV11-1 and TRBJ2-2, is EAEVAQSPRYKITEKSQAVAFWCDPISGHATLYWYRQILGQGPELLVQFQDESVVDDSQLPKDRFSAERLKGVDSTLKIQPAELGDSAMYLCASSFGGAGELFFGEGSRLTVL.

The genes are TRBV2 and TRBJ2-1; the D gene is possibly TRBD1 (6 bases). Per germline, CDR1 SNHLY and CDR2 FYNNEI. V was cut by 6 bases and J by 0 bases, with 12 bases left in between. The CDR3 has 15 residues. This CDR3 is CASRNRAGSYNEQFF. In nucleotides, the CDR3 is TGTGCCAGCAGAAACAGGGCGGGCTCCTACAATGAGCAGTTCTTC.

The V gene is TRBV6-1, the J gene TRBJ2-6, with unresolved D. The germline CDR1 and CDR2 sequences are MNHNS and SASEGT. The CDR3 is made up of 15 amino acids. The V end lost 4 bases, the J end lost 2 bases, and 9 bases lay between the germline ends. The CDR3 DNA is TGTGCCAGCAGTGTCCAGAGAACTGGGGCCAACGTCCTGACTTTC. Protein: CASSVQRTGANVLTF.

The chain is built from TRBV5-8 and TRBJ2-7; TRBD2 aligns across 14 bases. The V segment lost 4 bases and the J segment 7 bases; nucleotides outside the gene matches: 7. The CDR3 is made up of 15 amino acids. Germline V CDR1 and CDR2: SGHTS, YDEGEE. The CDR3, as DNA: TGTGCCAGCAGCCCGGGACTAGCGGGGGTAACAGAGCAGTACTTC. Translated: CASSPGLAGVTEQYF.

The gene calls are TRBV29-1 and TRBJ2-4; D might be TRBD1 (6 bases). Trimming removed 5 bases from V and 3 bases from J, with 14 bases in between. The germline V gene has CDR1 SQVTM and CDR2 ANQGSEA. This CDR3 region has 14 residues. CDR3 in amino acids: CSVQGGSVKNIQYF. The CDR3 region has the DNA TGCAGCGTTCAAGGGGGTAGTGTCAAAAACATTCAGTACTTC.

This clone was counted a few times. V is TRBV30 and J is TRBJ2-2, with 8 nucleotides matching TRBD2. Germline CDR1 GTSNPN, CDR2 SVGIG (reference sequence). The trim removed 5 bases at V and 2 bases at J, leaving 7 bases unmatched. This CDR3 spans 15 amino acids. The DNA of the CDR3 is TGTGCCTGGTGGACTCGGGGGGGCAACACCGGGGAGCTGTTTTTT. Translated: CAWWTRGGNTGELFF.

To note about this clone: The germline gene is not matched at one end of the junction; a read error may be the cause. The rearrangement joins TRBV6-1 to TRBJ1-1; possible D gene TRBD1, 5 bases. The CDR3 is made up of 15 amino acids. Germline CDR1 is MNHNS and CDR2 is SASEGT. The CDR3 sequence: CASCLPSDRDEGIVF. The CDR3 region has the DNA TGTGCCAGCTGCTTGCCCTCTGACCGGGATGAGGGGATCGTTTTT.

The V and J genes are TRBV4-3 and TRBJ1-1; D is uncertain. The V end lost 2 bases, the J end lost 1 base, and 5 bases lay between the germline ends. This CDR3 region has 13 residues. The germline CDR1 and CDR2 sequences are LGHNA and YSLEER. For the CDR3, the DNA is TGCGCCAGCAGCCAAAATGGGAACACTGAAGCTTTCTTT. Translating gives CASSQNGNTEAFF.

The chain is built from TRBV6-1 and TRBJ2-3; 10 bases align to TRBD2. Germline V CDR1 and CDR2: MNHNS, SASEGT. The V segment lost 6 bases and the J segment 3 bases; nucleotides outside the gene matches: 6. CDR3 length: 15 amino acids. In nucleotides, the CDR3 is TGTGCCAGCAGGACGACTAGCGGGCTAACAGATACGCAGTATTTT. Its protein is CASRTTSGLTDTQYF.

The J gene is TRBJ1-2, the V gene TRBV13; TRBD1 matches at 10 bases. With 1 base clipped from V and 8 bases from J, the junction kept 4 bases outside the gene matches. This CDR3 region has 14 residues. In germline, CDR1 is PRHDT, CDR2 FYEKMQ (reference sequence). The DNA for the CDR3 is TGTGCCAGCAGCTTAGCCGGGACAGGGGTAGGCTACACCTTC. It codes for CASSLAGTGVGYTF.

The J gene is TRBJ1-1, the V gene TRBV13, with D unclear. Trimming took off 2 bases at V and 5 bases at J, with 18 bases between the two ends. Germline assignment: CDR1 PRHDT and CDR2 FYEKMQ (reference sequence). CDR3 length: 16 residues. In nucleotides, the CDR3 is TGTGCCAGCAGCTTATCCGCAGGTTACGTGCGAACTGAAGCTTTCTTT. Translation: CASSLSAGYVRTEAFF. Full variable domain (remainder filled in from reference TRBV13 and TRBJ1-1): AAGVIQSPRHLIKEKRETATLKCYPIPRHDTVYWYQQGPGQDPQFLISFYEKMQSDKGSIPDRFSAQQFSDYHSELNMSSLELGDSALYFCASSLSAGYVRTEAFFGQGTRLTVV.

The chain recombines TRBV27 with TRBJ2-3, with TRBD1 matching 8 bases. The CDR3 is 18 amino acids. Germline CDR1 MNHEY, CDR2 SMNVEV (reference sequence). With 3 bases clipped from V and 0 bases from J, the junction kept 11 bases outside the gene matches. The CDR3 DNA reads TGTGCCAGCAGTTTCGGGACAGGTGCTGCTTATAGCACAGATACGCAGTATTTT. Translated: CASSFGTGAAYSTDTQYF.

This clone has a handful of counts. The chain joins TRBV7-2 to TRBJ1-2; D ambiguous. The CDR3 extends over 15 amino acids. The V end lost 0 bases, the J end lost 2 bases, and 10 bases lay between the germline ends. The V gene's germline CDR1 is SGHTA and CDR2 FQGNSA. The CDR3 coding sequence is TGTGCCAGCAGCTTAGCTCGGGAGATAAACTATGGCTACACCTTC. Translation: CASSLAREINYGYTF.